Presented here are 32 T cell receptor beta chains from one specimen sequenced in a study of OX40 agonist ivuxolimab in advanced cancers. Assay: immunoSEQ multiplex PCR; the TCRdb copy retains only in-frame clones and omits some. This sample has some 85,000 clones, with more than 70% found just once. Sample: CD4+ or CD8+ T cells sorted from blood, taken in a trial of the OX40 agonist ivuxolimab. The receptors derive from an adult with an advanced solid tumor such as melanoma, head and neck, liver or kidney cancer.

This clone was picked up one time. In nucleotides, the CDR3 is TGTGCCAGCAGCGTAGGCGGGGAGATGAACACTGAAGCTTTCTTT. It codes for CASSVGGEMNTEAFF. This rearrangement joins TRBV9 to TRBJ1-1; D uncertain. This CDR3 has 15 residues. The V end was cut by 0 bases, the J end by 0 bases, with 9 bases between. Germline V gene data show CDR1 as SGDLS and CDR2 as YYNGEE.

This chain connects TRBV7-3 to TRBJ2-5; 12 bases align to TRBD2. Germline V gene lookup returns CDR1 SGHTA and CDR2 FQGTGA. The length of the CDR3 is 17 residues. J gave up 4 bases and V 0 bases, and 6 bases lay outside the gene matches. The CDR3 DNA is TGTGCCAGCAGCTTAACTCCTAGCGGGGGGGCCTTAGAGACCCAGTACTTC. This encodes CASSLTPSGGALETQYF.

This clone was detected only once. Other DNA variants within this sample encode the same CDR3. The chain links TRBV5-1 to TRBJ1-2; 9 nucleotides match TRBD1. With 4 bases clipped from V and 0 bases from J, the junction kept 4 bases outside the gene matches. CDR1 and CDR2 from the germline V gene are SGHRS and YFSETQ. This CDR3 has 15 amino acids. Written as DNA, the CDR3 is TGCGCCAGCAGCCCGGGACAGGGAGCTAACTATGGCTACACCTTC. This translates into CASSPGQGANYGYTF.

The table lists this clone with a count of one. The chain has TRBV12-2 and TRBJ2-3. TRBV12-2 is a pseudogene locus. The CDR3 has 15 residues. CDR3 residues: CASRLVTQRTDTQYF. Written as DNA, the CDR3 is TGTGCAAGTCGCTTAGTGACCCAACGGACAGATACGCAGTATTTT.

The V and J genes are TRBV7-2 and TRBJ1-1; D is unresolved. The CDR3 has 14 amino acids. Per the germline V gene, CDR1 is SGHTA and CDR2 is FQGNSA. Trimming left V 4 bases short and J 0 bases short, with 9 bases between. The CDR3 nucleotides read TGTGCCAGCAGCTACTATTCGCTGAACACTGAAGCTTTCTTT. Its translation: CASSYYSLNTEAFF.

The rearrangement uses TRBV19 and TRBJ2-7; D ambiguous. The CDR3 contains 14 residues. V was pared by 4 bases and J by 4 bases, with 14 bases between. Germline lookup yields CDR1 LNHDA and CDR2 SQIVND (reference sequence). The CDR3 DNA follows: TGTGCCAGTAGTAACTCCGGGTCCTCGTACGAGCAGTACTTC. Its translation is CASSNSGSSYEQYF. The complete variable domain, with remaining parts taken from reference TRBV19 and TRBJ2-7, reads DGGITQSPKYLFRKEGQNVTLSCEQNLNHDAMYWYRQDPGQGLRLIYYSQIVNDFQKGDIAEGYSVSREKKESFPLTVTSAQKNPTAFYLCASSNSGSSYEQYFGPGTRLTVT.

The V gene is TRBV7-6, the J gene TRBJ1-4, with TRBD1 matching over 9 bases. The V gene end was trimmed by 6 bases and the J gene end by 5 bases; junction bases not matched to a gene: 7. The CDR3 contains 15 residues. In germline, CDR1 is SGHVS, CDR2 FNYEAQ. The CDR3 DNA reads TGTGCCAGCAGTCCCGGACAGGGGCGGAATGAAAAACTGTTTTTT. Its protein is CASSPGQGRNEKLFF.

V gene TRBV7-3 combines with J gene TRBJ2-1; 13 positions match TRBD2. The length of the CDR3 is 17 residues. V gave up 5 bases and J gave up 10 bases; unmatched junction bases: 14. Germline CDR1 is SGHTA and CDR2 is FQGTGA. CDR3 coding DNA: TGTGCCAGCAGCCTTTACCCAACTAGCGGGGGGGTTAAGGAGCAGTTCTTC. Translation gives CASSLYPTSGGVKEQFF.

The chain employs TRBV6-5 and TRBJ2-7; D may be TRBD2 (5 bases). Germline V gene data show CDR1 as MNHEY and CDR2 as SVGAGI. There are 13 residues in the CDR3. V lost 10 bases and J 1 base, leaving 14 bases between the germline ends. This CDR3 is CATRREVSYEQYF. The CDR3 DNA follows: TGTGCCACCAGACGGGAAGTGTCCTACGAGCAGTACTTC.

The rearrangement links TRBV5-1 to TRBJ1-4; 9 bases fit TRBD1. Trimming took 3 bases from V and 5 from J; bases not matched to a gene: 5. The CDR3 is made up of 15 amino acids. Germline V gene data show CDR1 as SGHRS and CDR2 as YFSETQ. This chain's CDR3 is CASSSKQGANEKLFF. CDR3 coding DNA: TGCGCCAGCAGCTCCAAACAGGGGGCGAATGAAAAACTGTTTTTT.

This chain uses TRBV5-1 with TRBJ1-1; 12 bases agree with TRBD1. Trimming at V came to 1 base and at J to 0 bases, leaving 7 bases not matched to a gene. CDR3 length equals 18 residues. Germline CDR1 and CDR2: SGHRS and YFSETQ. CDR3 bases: TGCGCCAGCAGCTTGTTGGGACAGGGGGCGTTTTTGAACACTGAAGCTTTCTTT. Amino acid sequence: CASSLLGQGAFLNTEAFF.

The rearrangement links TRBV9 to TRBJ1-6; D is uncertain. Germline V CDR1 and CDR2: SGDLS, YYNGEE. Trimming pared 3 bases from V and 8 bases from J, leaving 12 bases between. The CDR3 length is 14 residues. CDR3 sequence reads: CASSAAATDSPLHF. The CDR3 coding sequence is TGTGCCAGCAGCGCGGCGGCGACGGATTCACCCCTCCACTTT.

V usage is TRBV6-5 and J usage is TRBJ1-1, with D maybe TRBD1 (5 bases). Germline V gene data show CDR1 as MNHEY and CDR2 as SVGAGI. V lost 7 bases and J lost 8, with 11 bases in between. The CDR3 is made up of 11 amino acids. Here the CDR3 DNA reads TGTGCCAGCACAGGGCTTGGGGAAGCTTTCTTT. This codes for CASTGLGEAFF.

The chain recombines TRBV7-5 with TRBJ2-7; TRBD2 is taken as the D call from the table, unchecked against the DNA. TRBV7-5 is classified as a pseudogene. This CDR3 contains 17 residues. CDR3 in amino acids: CVRSPEGLSSKSYEQYF. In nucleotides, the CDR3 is TGTGTCAGAAGCCCCGAGGGCCTATCCTCCAAGTCCTACGAGCAGTACTTC.

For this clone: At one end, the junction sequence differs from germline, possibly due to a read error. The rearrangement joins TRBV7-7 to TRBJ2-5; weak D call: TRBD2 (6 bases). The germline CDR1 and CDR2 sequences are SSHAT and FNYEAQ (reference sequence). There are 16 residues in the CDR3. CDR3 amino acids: CASSLSGRGEQETQYF. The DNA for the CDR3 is TGTGCTAGCAGCTTATCCGGGCGGGGCGAGCAAGAGACCCAGTACTTC.

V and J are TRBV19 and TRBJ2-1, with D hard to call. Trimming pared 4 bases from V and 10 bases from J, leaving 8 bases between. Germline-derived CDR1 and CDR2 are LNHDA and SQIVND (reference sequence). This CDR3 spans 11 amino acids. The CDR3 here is CASSRTPEQFF. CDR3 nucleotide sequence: TGTGCCAGTAGTAGGACCCCAGAGCAGTTCTTC.

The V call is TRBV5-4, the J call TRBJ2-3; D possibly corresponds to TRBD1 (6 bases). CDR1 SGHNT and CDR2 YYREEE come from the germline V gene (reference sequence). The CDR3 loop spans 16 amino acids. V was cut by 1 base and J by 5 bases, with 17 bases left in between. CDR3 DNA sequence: TGTGCCAGCAGCTTGCCCTCAACAGGGATGGGAGATACGCAGTATTTT. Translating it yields CASSLPSTGMGDTQYF.

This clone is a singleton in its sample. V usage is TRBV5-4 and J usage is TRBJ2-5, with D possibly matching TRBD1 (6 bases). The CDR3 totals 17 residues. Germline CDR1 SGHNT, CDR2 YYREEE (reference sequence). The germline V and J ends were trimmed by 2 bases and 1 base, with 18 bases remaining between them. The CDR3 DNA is TGTGCCAGCAGCTTAGGAGAGGGGGTCCGGGTCCAAGAGACCCAGTACTTC. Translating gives CASSLGEGVRVQETQYF.

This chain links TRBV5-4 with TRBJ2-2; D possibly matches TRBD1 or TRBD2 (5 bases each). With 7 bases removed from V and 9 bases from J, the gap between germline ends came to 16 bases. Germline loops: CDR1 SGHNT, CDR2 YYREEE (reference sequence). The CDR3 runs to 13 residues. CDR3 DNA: TGTGCCAGCGGTGTAGGGACGGCCCGGGAGCTGTTTTTT. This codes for CASGVGTARELFF.

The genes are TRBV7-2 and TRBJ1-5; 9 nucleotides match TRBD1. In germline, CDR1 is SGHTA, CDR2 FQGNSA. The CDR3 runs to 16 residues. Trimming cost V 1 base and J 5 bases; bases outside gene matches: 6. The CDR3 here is CASSLDGTGTYQPQHF. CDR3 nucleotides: TGTGCCAGCAGCTTAGATGGGACAGGGACTTATCAGCCCCAGCATTTT.

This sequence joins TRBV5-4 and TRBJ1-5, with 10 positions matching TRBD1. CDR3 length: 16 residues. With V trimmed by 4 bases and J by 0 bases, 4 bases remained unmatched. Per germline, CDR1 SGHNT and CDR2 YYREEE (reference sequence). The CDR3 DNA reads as TGTGCCAGCAGCAGGACAGGGGGAAATAGCAATCAGCCCCAGCATTTT. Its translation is CASSRTGGNSNQPQHF. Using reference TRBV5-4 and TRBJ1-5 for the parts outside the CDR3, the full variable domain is ETGVTQSPTHLIKTRGQQVTLRCSSQSGHNTVSWYQQALGQGPQFIFQYYREEENGRGNFPPRFSGLQFPNYSSELNVNALELDDSALYLCASSRTGGNSNQPQHFGDGTRLSIL.

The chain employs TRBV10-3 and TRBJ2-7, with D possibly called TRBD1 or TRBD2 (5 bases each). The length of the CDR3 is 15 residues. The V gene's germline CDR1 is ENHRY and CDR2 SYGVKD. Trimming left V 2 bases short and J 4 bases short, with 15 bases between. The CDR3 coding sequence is TGTGCCATCAGTGAGAGAGGGTCAGGGCGGTACGAGCAGTACTTC. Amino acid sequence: CAISERGSGRYEQYF.

The chain's CDR3 is CASSHRTTGGNTEAFF. CDR3 bases: TGTGCCAGCAGCCACCGAACGACAGGGGGCAACACTGAAGCTTTCTTT. The V call is TRBV5-6, the J call TRBJ1-1; 10 nucleotides align to TRBD1. The ends lost 4 bases at V and 2 bases at J; junction bases unmatched: 8. The CDR3 covers 16 residues. The V gene's germline CDR1 is SGHDT and CDR2 YYEEEE. The complete variable domain, with remaining parts taken from reference TRBV5-6 and TRBJ1-1, reads DAGVTQSPTHLIKTRGQQVTLRCSPKSGHDTVSWYQQALGQGPQFIFQYYEEEERQRGNFPDRFSGHQFPNYSSELNVNALLLGDSALYLCASSHRTTGGNTEAFFGQGTRLTVV.

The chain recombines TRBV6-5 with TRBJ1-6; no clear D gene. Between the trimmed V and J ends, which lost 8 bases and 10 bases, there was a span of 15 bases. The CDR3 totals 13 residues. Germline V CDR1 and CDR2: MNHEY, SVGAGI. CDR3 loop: CASRVVWSSPLHF. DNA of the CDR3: TGTGCCAGCCGTGTTGTCTGGTCCTCACCCCTCCACTTT.

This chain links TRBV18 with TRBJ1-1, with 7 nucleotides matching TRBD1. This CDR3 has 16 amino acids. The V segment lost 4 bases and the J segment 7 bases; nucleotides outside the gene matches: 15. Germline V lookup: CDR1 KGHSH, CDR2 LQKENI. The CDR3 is CASSQTQGQSLIEAFF. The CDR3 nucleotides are TGTGCCAGCTCACAAACCCAGGGACAGAGTCTTATTGAAGCTTTCTTT.

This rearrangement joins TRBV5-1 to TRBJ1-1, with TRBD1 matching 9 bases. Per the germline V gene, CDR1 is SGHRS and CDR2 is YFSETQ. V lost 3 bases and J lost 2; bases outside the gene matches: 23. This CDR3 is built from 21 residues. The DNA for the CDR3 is TGCGCCAGCAGCTCGGACCCTAAATTGGGGGGGACAGGGAGGGCAAACACTGAAGCTTTCTTT. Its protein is CASSSDPKLGGTGRANTEAFF.

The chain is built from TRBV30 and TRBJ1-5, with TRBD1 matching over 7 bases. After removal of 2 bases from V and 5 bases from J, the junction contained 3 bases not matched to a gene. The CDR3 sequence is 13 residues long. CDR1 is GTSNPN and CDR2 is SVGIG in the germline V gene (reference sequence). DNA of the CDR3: TGTGCCTGGAGTCTCGGACAGGATCAGCCCCAGCATTTT. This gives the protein CAWSLGQDQPQHF.

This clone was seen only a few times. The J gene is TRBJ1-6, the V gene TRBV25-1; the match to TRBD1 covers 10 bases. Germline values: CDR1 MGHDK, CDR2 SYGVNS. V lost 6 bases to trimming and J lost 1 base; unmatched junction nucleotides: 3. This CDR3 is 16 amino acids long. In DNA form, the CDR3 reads TGTGCCAGCAGAAGGGACAGGGGTTCCTATAATTCACCCCTCCACTTT. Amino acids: CASRRDRGSYNSPLHF.

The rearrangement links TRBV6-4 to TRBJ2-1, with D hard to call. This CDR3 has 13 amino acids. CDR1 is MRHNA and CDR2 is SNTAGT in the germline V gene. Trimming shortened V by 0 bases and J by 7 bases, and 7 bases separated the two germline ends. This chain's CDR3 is CASSDSNSNEQFF. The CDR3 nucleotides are TGTGCCAGCAGTGACTCGAATAGTAATGAGCAGTTCTTC.

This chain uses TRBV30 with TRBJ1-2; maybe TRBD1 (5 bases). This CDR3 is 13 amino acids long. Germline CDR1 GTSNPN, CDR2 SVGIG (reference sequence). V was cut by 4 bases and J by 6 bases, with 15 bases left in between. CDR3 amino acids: CAWTRTLWDGYTF. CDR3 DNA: TGTGCCTGGACCCGGACACTTTGGGATGGCTACACCTTC.

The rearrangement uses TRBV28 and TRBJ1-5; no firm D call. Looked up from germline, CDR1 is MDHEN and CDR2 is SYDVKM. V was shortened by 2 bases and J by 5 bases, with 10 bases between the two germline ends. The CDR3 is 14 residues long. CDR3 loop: CASSLVSKDQPQHF. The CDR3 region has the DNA TGTGCCAGCAGTTTAGTTTCGAAGGATCAGCCCCAGCATTTT.

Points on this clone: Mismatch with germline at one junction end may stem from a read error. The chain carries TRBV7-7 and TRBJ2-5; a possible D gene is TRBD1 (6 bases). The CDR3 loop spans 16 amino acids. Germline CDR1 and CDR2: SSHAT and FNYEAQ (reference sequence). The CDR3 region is CASSLGANLPEETQYF. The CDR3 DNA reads TGTGCTAGCAGCTTGGGGGCGAACCTACCCGAAGAGACCCAGTACTTC.